This T cell receptor beta chain was recorded in a study of regulatory T cells in long-lasting Graves disease. Study findings and constraints: There were preferences for TRBV28, TRBJ1-2 and TRBJ2-5 in persistent disease.

At least ten counts were recorded for this clonotype. As yet, its antigen is unknown. The authors built TCR beta libraries using iRepertoire HTBI primers and Arm-PCR of CDR3 regions. TCRdb fed the multiplex PCR reads into MiXCR, producing one record per CDR3 protein. The data hold 200,000 to 250,000 distinct CDR3 sequences, with around 20% observed a single time. CDR3 length: 14 residues. The junction had 8 bases not matched to a gene; V was cut back by 6 bases and J by 1 base. Germline values: CDR1 DFQATT, CDR2 SNEGSKA (reference sequence). The time point denotes: newly diagnosed GD, antithyroid drugs for less than 3 months. RNA extracted from PBMCs served as the sequencing template. These data were likewise used in another study, on T cells in Graves' hyperthyroidism and ophthalmopathy.

This sample comprised peripheral blood mononuclear cells (PBMCs), obtained at new diagnosis, from a patient treated with antithyroid drugs. The chain has TRBV20-1 and TRBJ2-5, with TRBD2 identical over 7 bases. The receptor was derived from a woman aged 30 to 39 with Graves disease. The DNA for the CDR3 is TGCAGTGCCCTGAGTTGGGGGGGCCAAGAGACCCAGTACTTC. This codes for CSALSWGGQETQYF.